This T cell receptor beta chain was identified during a study of cytomegalovirus exposure and HLA in healthy donors. Study-level information: Early on, a data release was issued that held 85 million to 95 million unique TCRs from HLA-typed donors.

Concerning this clone itself: Its antigen remains unidentified.

Study-level findings and limits: Later work showed greater clonal expansion in HLA-associated TCR beta chains than in equally common others.

Both 60 Vbeta primers and 13 Jbeta primers went into the PCR. The protocol was immunoSEQ multiplex PCR, while the TCRdb copy is restricted to in-frame clones and leaves out a portion. The table records around 140,000 clones, approximately 78% of them present only once. The CDR3 has 17 amino acids. The germline gives CDR1 MGHRA, CDR2 YSYEKL. V gave up 3 bases and J gave up 0 bases; unmatched junction bases: 4. This chain connects TRBV4-1 to TRBJ2-3; TRBD2 matches 12 bases. Sequences were obtained from PBMCs. This clonotype was obtained from a female donor in good health and CMV-seronegative. The CDR3 DNA follows: TGCGCCAGCAGCCATCTAGCGGGGGGGCGGAGCACAGATACGCAGTATTTT. Protein product: CASSHLAGGRSTDTQYF.